This T cell receptor (beta chain) was documented in a study of OX40 agonist ivuxolimab in advanced cancers. The study's findings and limits: Some of the lowest clonal expansion was seen in partial responders at 0.1-3.0 mg/kg. CD8+ T cells showed, on average, more clonal expansion than CD4+ cells.

Patients who had autoimmune disease history or got systemic immunosuppression were left out. The investigators sampled blood at baseline, at cycle 4 day 1, and at cycle 7 day 1. Sequenced by immunoSEQ multiplex PCR; TCRdb stores in-frame clones only, minus some. The sample lists around 80,000 clones, about 88% occurring once. As for this clone: As yet, its antigen is unknown.

The origin of this receptor is an adult with an advanced solid tumor such as melanoma, head and neck, liver or kidney cancer. Sequencing used CD4+ or CD8+ T cells sorted from blood, obtained in a trial of the OX40 agonist ivuxolimab.

In nucleotides, the CDR3 is TGCGCCAGCAGCCGAGGGGCTGGGACTAGCGGTTACGAGCAGTACTTC. Amino acids: CASSRGAGTSGYEQYF. This sequence joins TRBV4-1 and TRBJ2-7, with 11 nucleotides matching TRBD2. V was pared by 4 bases and J by 4 bases, with 9 bases of the junction left unmatched. This CDR3 comprises 16 residues. Germline loops: CDR1 MGHRA, CDR2 YSYEKL.